Sequencing of this TCR beta chain was carried out in a study of shared clonotypes between healthy human individuals. Study-wide context: A couple of women and three men aged 18 to 49 made up the donors. CD4 naive cells filled three plates per donor, CD4 memory three, CD8 naive two and CD8 memory one.

Trimming shortened V by 3 bases and J by 2 bases, and 10 bases separated the two germline ends. The CDR3 loop spans 15 amino acids. Per the germline V gene, CDR1 is MDHEN and CDR2 is SYDVKM. Assay used: immunoSEQ multiplex PCR; TCRdb lists only in-frame clones, some missing. The table lists about 2.3 million clones, approximately 95% of them singletons. This chain joins TRBV28 and TRBJ2-2; a possible D gene is TRBD2 (6 bases). This receptor was identified in a man aged 18-30 years in good health. Some clones in this sample may be carry-over from other donors' samples. The sequenced sample consisted of naive CD4+ T cells from PBMCs. Subset reported: CD45RA+ positively selected. The CDR3, as DNA: TGTGCCAGCAGTTTTAGGAGGGGAAACACCGGGGAGCTGTTTTTT. Translating gives CASSFRRGNTGELFF.